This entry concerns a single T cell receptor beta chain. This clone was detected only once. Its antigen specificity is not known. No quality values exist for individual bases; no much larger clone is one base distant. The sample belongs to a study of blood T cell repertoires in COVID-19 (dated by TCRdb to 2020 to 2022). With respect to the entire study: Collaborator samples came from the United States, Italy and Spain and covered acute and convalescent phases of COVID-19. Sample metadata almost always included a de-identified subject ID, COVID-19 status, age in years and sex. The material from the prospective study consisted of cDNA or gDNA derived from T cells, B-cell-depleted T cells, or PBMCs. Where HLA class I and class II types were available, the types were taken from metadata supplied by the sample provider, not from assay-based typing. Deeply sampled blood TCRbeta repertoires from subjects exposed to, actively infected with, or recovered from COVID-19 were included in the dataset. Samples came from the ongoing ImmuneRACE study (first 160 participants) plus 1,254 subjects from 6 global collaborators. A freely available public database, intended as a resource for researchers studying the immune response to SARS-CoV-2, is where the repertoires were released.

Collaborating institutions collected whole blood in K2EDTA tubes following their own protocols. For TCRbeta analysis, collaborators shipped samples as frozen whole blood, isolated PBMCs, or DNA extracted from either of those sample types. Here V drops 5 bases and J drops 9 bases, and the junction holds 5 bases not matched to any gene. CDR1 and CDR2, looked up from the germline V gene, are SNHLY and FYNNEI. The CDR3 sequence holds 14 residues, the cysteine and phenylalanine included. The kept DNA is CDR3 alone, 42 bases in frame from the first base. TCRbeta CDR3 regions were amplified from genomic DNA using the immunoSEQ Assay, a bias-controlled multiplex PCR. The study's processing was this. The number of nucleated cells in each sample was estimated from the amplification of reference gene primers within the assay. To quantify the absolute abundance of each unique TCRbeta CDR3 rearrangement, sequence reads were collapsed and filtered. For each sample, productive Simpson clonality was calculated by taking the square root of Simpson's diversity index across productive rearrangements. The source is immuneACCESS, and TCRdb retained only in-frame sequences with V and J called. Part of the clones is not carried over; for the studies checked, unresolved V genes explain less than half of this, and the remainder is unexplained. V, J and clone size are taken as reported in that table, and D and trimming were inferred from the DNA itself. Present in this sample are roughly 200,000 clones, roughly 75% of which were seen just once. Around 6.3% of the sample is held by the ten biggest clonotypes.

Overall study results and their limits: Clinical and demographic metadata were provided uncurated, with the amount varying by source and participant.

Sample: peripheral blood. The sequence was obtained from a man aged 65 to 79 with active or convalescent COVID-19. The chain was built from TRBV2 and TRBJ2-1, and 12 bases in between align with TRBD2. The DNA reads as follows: TGTGCCAGCAGTCGGACTAGCGGGACTAGTGAGCAGTTCTTC. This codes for CASSRTSGTSEQFF.